This T cell receptor beta chain was found in a study of regulatory T cells in long-lasting Graves disease. This clonotype was recorded many times. The TCR beta library used iRepertoire HTBI primers with Arm-PCR amplification of CDR3. Using its own MiXCR run on the multiplex PCR reads, TCRdb lists one record per CDR3 protein. The repertoire holds about 460,000 distinct CDR3 sequences, with 12% to 15% as singletons. In germline, CDR1 is ENHRY, CDR2 SYGVKD. Trimming cost V 4 bases and J 2 bases, with 9 bases left between them. CDR3 size: 14 residues. The time point denotes: newly diagnosed GD, antithyroid drugs for less than 3 months. Researchers made the TCR library from RNA that was extracted from PBMCs. The same specimen was also included in a second study, on T cells in Graves' hyperthyroidism and ophthalmopathy. That work states: A first-round RT-PCR of the TCR CDR3 used the HTBI primer set.

This chain links TRBV10-3 with TRBJ1-5; D unresolved. The sequence was obtained from a woman between 45 and 65 years old with Graves disease. The sample consisted of peripheral blood mononuclear cells (PBMCs), taken at new diagnosis, from a patient treated with antithyroid drugs. The CDR3 region is CAISGGMGNQPQHF. DNA for the CDR3: TGTGCCATCAGTGGTGGCATGGGCAATCAGCCCCAGCATTTT.